This passage covers 28 T cell receptor beta chains from one sample sequenced in a study of patients and donors after allogeneic stem cell transplantation. TCRdb fed the RT-PCR reads into MiXCR, producing one record per CDR3 protein. The table shows about 74,000 distinct CDR3 sequences, with about a quarter occurring only once. The sample consisted of blood, either unsorted or a sorted T cell fraction (not recorded which). The origin of the receptors is a human donor who was either an allogeneic HSCT recipient or a stem cell or donor lymphocyte infusion donor (not recorded which). It is not recorded whose cells these are; they may come from a transplant donor.

The rearrangement uses TRBV6-2 or TRBV6-3 and TRBJ2-7, with 7 positions matching TRBD2. V lost 4 bases and J lost 4; bases outside the gene matches: 10. The CDR3 is 15 residues long. CDR1 and CDR2 (germline): MNHEY, SVGEGT. CDR3 sequence reads: CASSFIGGSAYEQYF. Written as DNA, the CDR3 is TGTGCCAGCAGTTTCATCGGGGGGAGCGCTTACGAGCAGTACTTC.

Only a few counts were recorded for this clonotype. This chain joins TRBV4-3 and TRBJ1-1; possibly TRBD1 for D (6 bases). CDR3 length: 14 amino acids. V lost 3 bases to trimming and J lost 5 bases, with 13 bases between them. CDR1 is LGHNA and CDR2 is YSLEER in the germline V gene. CDR3 in amino acids: CASSQAGTQTEAFF. The CDR3 DNA is TGCGCCAGCAGCCAGGCCGGGACACAAACTGAAGCTTTCTTT.

This chain joins TRBV7-2 and TRBJ2-3; D is ambiguous. The CDR3 contains 15 residues. Germline-derived CDR1 and CDR2 are SGHTA and FQGNSA. The V end lost 5 bases, the J end lost 0 bases, and 12 bases lay between the germline ends. Here the CDR3 reads CASSHGSYSTDTQYF. CDR3 nucleotides: TGTGCCAGCAGCCATGGGTCGTACAGCACAGATACGCAGTATTTT.

This clonotype was observed a handful of times. This chain links TRBV5-1 with TRBJ1-1; maybe TRBD1 (6 bases). Trimming took off 5 bases at V and 1 base at J, with 6 bases between the two ends. There are 12 residues in the CDR3. Per germline, CDR1 SGHRS and CDR2 YFSETQ. The CDR3 here is CASRGGNTEAFF. The CDR3, as DNA: TGCGCCAGCAGAGGGGGGAACACTGAAGCTTTCTTT.

This clonotype occurred a few times. The J gene is TRBJ2-7, the V gene TRBV10-3; unclear D gene. This CDR3 comprises 13 residues. Trimming pared 4 bases from V and 2 bases from J, leaving 9 bases between. Germline values: CDR1 ENHRY, CDR2 SYGVKD. The CDR3 bases are TGTGCCATCAGTGTCGGCACCGCCTACGAGCAGTACTTC. Encoded protein: CAISVGTAYEQYF.

V and J are TRBV5-1 and TRBJ1-5; the D gene is possibly TRBD1 (5 bases). The germline V and J ends were trimmed by 4 bases and 0 bases, with 11 bases remaining between them. The germline V gene encodes CDR1 SGHRS and CDR2 YFSETQ. CDR3 length: 15 amino acids. The CDR3 here is CASSPGPNSNQPQHF. The CDR3 DNA reads TGCGCCAGCAGCCCGGGACCGAATAGCAATCAGCCCCAGCATTTT.

The CDR3 sequence is CSATRTVAKNIQYF. As DNA, the CDR3 is TGCAGTGCTACCAGGACAGTAGCCAAAAACATTCAGTACTTC. The chain uses TRBV20-1 and TRBJ2-4, with D possibly TRBD1 on 6 matching bases. This CDR3 region has 14 residues. Trimming cost V 4 bases and J 0 bases, with 10 bases left between them. Germline V gene lookup returns CDR1 DFQATT and CDR2 SNEGSKA (reference sequence).

V and J are TRBV5-1 and TRBJ2-3, with D possibly being TRBD2 (5 bases). CDR1 SGHRS and CDR2 YFSETQ come from the germline V gene. V lost 2 bases and J 0 bases, leaving 10 bases between the germline ends. This CDR3 has 15 residues. This CDR3 is CASSLSGFSTDTQYF. CDR3 nucleotide sequence: TGCGCCAGCAGCTTAAGCGGATTTAGCACAGATACGCAGTATTTT.

This clonotype came up a few times. The rearrangement uses TRBV5-1 and TRBJ2-1; D is possibly TRBD2 (5 bases). Trimming took 2 bases from V and 3 from J, leaving 9 bases between them. Germline values: CDR1 SGHRS, CDR2 YFSETQ. The CDR3 is 14 residues long. The CDR3 nucleotides read TGCGCCAGCAGCTTCGCACGGGACTACAATGAGCAGTTCTTC. It is translated as CASSFARDYNEQFF.

The chain has TRBV5-6 and TRBJ1-4; possible D gene TRBD1, 5 bases. Germline values: CDR1 SGHDT, CDR2 YYEEEE. Trimming stripped 4 bases from V and 0 bases from J, with 19 bases between. The CDR3 totals 18 residues. This chain's CDR3 is CASSPDGRGFATNEKLFF. CDR3 coding DNA: TGTGCCAGCAGCCCGGACGGTCGGGGCTTTGCAACTAATGAAAAACTGTTTTTT. Looking up the rest from reference TRBV5-6 and TRBJ1-4 gives the full variable domain: DAGVTQSPTHLIKTRGQQVTLRCSPKSGHDTVSWYQQALGQGPQFIFQYYEEEERQRGNFPDRFSGHQFPNYSSELNVNALLLGDSALYLCASSPDGRGFATNEKLFFGSGTQLSVL.

There are a few counts of this clonotype. The chain has TRBV6-5 and TRBJ1-5, with TRBD1 matching 9 bases. V shed 6 bases, J shed 5 bases, and the junction held 5 bases outside the gene matches. The V gene's germline CDR1 is MNHEY and CDR2 SVGAGI. The CDR3 consists of 14 residues. The CDR3 sequence is CASSIGTGYQPQHF. In nucleotides, the CDR3 is TGTGCCAGCAGCATTGGGACAGGGTATCAGCCCCAGCATTTT.

This clonotype was seen a handful of times. This rearrangement joins TRBV20-1 to TRBJ2-1; D unclear. Germline V gene data show CDR1 as DFQATT and CDR2 as SNEGSKA (reference sequence). The CDR3 contains 13 residues. The ends were cut back, 6 bases at V and 7 bases at J, with 16 bases in the middle. CDR3 nucleotides: TGCAGTGCCCTTGGCCCAGCGTTGAATGAGCAGTTCTTC. Translation: CSALGPALNEQFF.

CDR3 protein: CASSMDPRDTYGYTF. The CDR3 nucleotides read TGTGCCAGTAGTATGGACCCACGGGACACCTATGGCTACACCTTC. This chain joins TRBV19 and TRBJ1-2; TRBD1 is a possible D gene (6 bases). Germline assignment: CDR1 LNHDA and CDR2 SQIVND (reference sequence). The CDR3 runs 15 residues. V gave up 3 bases and J gave up 4 bases, with 15 bases separating them.

In this sample, this clonotype turned up a few times. This rearrangement joins TRBV12-3 or TRBV12-4 to TRBJ1-6; D is undetermined. There are 11 residues in the CDR3. V was trimmed by 5 bases and J by 5 bases, leaving 1 base between them. CDR3 region: CASSHNSPLHF. The CDR3 nucleotides read TGTGCCAGCAGTCATAATTCACCCCTCCACTTT.

This clonotype turned up a few times. The chain employs TRBV5-1 and TRBJ2-7; TRBD1 agrees at 8 bases. Germline V gene data show CDR1 as SGHRS and CDR2 as YFSETQ. The CDR3 is 16 amino acids. The V and J ends lost 0 bases and 3 bases, in that order; junction bases with no gene match: 8. The CDR3 region has the DNA TGCGCCAGCAGCTTGGGAAGACAGGGGAACAACTACGAGCAGTACTTC. As protein: CASSLGRQGNNYEQYF.

V and J are TRBV9 and TRBJ2-1; D is uncertain. CDR1 is SGDLS and CDR2 is YYNGEE in the germline V gene. Trimming cost V 3 bases and J 6 bases, with 7 bases left between them. The CDR3 extends over 12 amino acids. The CDR3 here is CASSAAFNEQFF. DNA of the CDR3: TGTGCCAGCAGCGCCGCCTTCAATGAGCAGTTCTTC. Supplemented by reference TRBV9 and TRBJ2-1, the full variable domain reads DSGVTQTPKHLITATGQRVTLRCSPRSGDLSVYWYQQSLDQGLQFLIQYYNGEERAKGNILERFSAQQFPDLHSELNLSSLELGDSALYFCASSAAFNEQFFGPGTRLTVL.

The chain is built from TRBV14 and TRBJ1-2; perhaps TRBD1 as D (6 bases). The V gene's germline CDR1 is SGHDN and CDR2 FVKESK. CDR3 length: 13 residues. Trimming pared 4 bases from V and 3 bases from J, leaving 9 bases between. In DNA, the CDR3 is TGTGCCAGCAGCCGAGGGGGGGACTATGGCTACACCTTC. Amino acid sequence: CASSRGGDYGYTF.

The chain joins TRBV4-2 to TRBJ1-1; D is undetermined. CDR1 and CDR2 (germline): LGHNA, YNFKEQ. The length of the CDR3 is 13 residues. Deletions cut 3 bases from V and 8 bases from J, with 13 bases between. The CDR3, as DNA: TGTGCCAGCAGCCACTCCCGGACTTACGAAGCTTTCTTT. It translates to CASSHSRTYEAFF.

The chain carries TRBV29-1 and TRBJ1-4, with D tentatively TRBD1 (5 bases). The V end lost 6 bases, the J end lost 6 bases, and 11 bases lay between the germline ends. The germline V gene has CDR1 SQVTM and CDR2 ANQGSEA. The CDR3 runs to 12 residues. Written as DNA, the CDR3 is TGCAGCGTGAGAGGGGCTGATGAAAAACTGTTTTTT. This gives the protein CSVRGADEKLFF.

This chain joins TRBV5-1 and TRBJ2-7; D gene uncertain. With 2 bases removed from V and 2 bases from J, the gap between germline ends came to 11 bases. The germline gives CDR1 SGHRS, CDR2 YFSETQ. The CDR3 length is 14 residues. The CDR3 reads CASSFLGGPYEQYF. The CDR3, as DNA: TGCGCCAGCAGCTTTCTCGGCGGACCCTACGAGCAGTACTTC.

This sequence joins TRBV20-1 and TRBJ2-6; D is undetermined. Germline V CDR1 and CDR2: DFQATT, SNEGSKA (reference sequence). There are 13 residues in the CDR3. Trimming took off 3 bases at V and 3 bases at J, with 6 bases between the two ends. The CDR3 coding sequence is TGCAGTGCTAGTGCTGTTGGGGCCAACGTCCTGACTTTC. Translation: CSASAVGANVLTF.

This clonotype was counted only a few times. The chain joins TRBV12-3 or TRBV12-4 to TRBJ2-3; D gene uncertain. The CDR3 has 18 residues. V lost 3 bases, J lost 0 bases, and 19 bases lay in between. CDR3 coding DNA: TGTGCCAGCAGTTTGTATAAGTTTTCCCACGCCAGCACAGATACGCAGTATTTT. The encoded protein is CASSLYKFSHASTDTQYF.

The gene calls are TRBV5-5 and TRBJ2-7; the D gene is possibly TRBD1 (6 bases). Between the trimmed V and J ends, which lost 2 bases and 3 bases, there was a span of 15 bases. This CDR3 is built from 15 residues. From germline, CDR1 is SGHKS and CDR2 YYEKEE (reference sequence). The CDR3 coding sequence is TGTGCCAGCAGCTTTTCCACGGGACACCACTACGAGCAGTACTTC. Translated, it gives CASSFSTGHHYEQYF.

This clonotype turned up a few times. The chain recombines TRBV5-1 with TRBJ2-2; no firm D call. CDR1 SGHRS and CDR2 YFSETQ come from the germline V gene. V was trimmed by 0 bases and J by 0 bases, leaving 6 bases between them. CDR3 length: 15 residues. Here the CDR3 reads CASSLGHTNTGELFF. Written as DNA, the CDR3 is TGCGCCAGCAGCTTGGGACACACGAACACCGGGGAGCTGTTTTTT.

V and J are TRBV24-1 and TRBJ1-2; D not certain. The germline CDR1 and CDR2 sequences are KGHDR and SFDVKD. V lost 2 bases and J lost 7, with 10 bases in between. This CDR3 region has 13 residues. The CDR3 is CATSDSRGTGYTF. The CDR3 nucleotides are TGTGCCACCAGTGATTCTAGAGGAACTGGCTACACCTTC.

This clonotype was seen a handful of times. V and J are TRBV19 and TRBJ1-3; D gene uncertain. The CDR3 contains 13 residues. V gave up 3 bases and J gave up 5 bases, with 8 bases separating them. CDR1 is LNHDA and CDR2 is SQIVND in the germline V gene (reference sequence). CDR3 loop: CASSMGIRNTIYF. The CDR3 DNA is TGTGCCAGTAGTATGGGAATTCGAAACACCATATATTTT.

The CDR3 DNA reads TGTGCCAGCAGCCCCCCGGGGAATTCACCCCTCCACTTT. It translates to CASSPPGNSPLHF. V usage is TRBV3-1 and J usage is TRBJ1-6; D unclear. V was pared by 4 bases and J by 7 bases, with 8 bases between. In germline, CDR1 is LGHDT, CDR2 YNNKEL (reference sequence). CDR3 length: 13 residues.

This clonotype has just a few counts. The chain uses TRBV15 and TRBJ2-7; 12 bases are shared with TRBD2. V was pared by 2 bases and J by 4 bases, with 6 bases of the junction left unmatched. There are 16 residues in the CDR3. Germline V gene sequence: CDR1 LNHNV, CDR2 YYDKDF (reference sequence). The CDR3 loop is CATSRSGLAGTYEQYF. In nucleotides, the CDR3 is TGTGCCACCAGCAGAAGTGGACTAGCGGGAACATACGAGCAGTACTTC.